The 4 T cell receptor beta chains below all came from one sample that was sequenced in a study of T cell responses to AZD1222 COVID-19 vaccine. Using immunoSEQ multiplex PCR, the repertoire was profiled, and TCRdb retains in-frame clones only, with some absent. The table includes fewer than 150,000 clones, 85% to 90% detected once. Material: peripheral blood, obtained on day 0 of AZD1222 vaccination. The origin of the receptors is an adult in good health.

The V gene is TRBV27, the J gene TRBJ2-3; the D gene is possibly TRBD1 (6 bases). The germline V and J ends were trimmed by 7 bases and 1 base, with 15 bases remaining between them. The germline V gene has CDR1 MNHEY and CDR2 SMNVEV (reference sequence). The CDR3 is 15 amino acids. The CDR3 DNA sequence: TGTGCCAGCACTGCCCGGACAGTGCGCACAGATACGCAGTATTTT. Amino acids: CASTARTVRTDTQYF.

The chain uses TRBV2 and TRBJ2-7; D not certain. Trimming left V 4 bases short and J 1 base short, with 14 bases between. Per germline, CDR1 SNHLY and CDR2 FYNNEI. This CDR3 spans 15 amino acids. DNA of the CDR3: TGTGCCAGCAGTGTCGGCAGTCCCCAATCCTACGAGCAGTACTTC. Protein sequence: CASSVGSPQSYEQYF.

The chain is built from TRBV4-1 and TRBJ2-3; the match to TRBD2 covers 9 bases. Germline assignment: CDR1 MGHRA and CDR2 YSYEKL. This CDR3 has 14 amino acids. V gave up 6 bases and J gave up 6 bases; unmatched junction bases: 7. The CDR3 bases are TGCGCCAGCAGGATACGACTAGCGGCGGATACGCAGTATTTT. Translated, it gives CASRIRLAADTQYF.

The rearrangement joins TRBV28 to TRBJ2-3; D gene unclear. CDR3 length: 15 residues. V shed 11 bases and J shed 0 bases, with 18 bases lying between them. Germline V gives CDR1 MDHEN, CDR2 SYDVKM. The CDR3 reads CACSPPAPSTDTQYF. CDR3 coding DNA: TGTGCCTGCTCGCCGCCGGCGCCTAGCACAGATACGCAGTATTTT.